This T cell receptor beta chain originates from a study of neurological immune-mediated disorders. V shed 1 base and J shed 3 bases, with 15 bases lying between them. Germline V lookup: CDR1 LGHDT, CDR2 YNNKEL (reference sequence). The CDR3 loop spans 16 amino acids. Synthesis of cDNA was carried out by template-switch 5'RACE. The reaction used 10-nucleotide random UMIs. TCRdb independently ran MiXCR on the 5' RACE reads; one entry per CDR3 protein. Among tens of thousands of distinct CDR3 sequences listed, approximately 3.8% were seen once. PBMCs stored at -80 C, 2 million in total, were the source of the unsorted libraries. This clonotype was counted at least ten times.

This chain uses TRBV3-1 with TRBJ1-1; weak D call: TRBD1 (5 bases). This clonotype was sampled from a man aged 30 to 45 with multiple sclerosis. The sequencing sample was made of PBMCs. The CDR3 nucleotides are TGTGCCAGCAGCCAAGCCAAGGGGAGGTCGTACACTGAAGCTTTCTTT. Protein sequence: CASSQAKGRSYTEAFF.